This T cell receptor (beta chain) is drawn from a study of blood T cell repertoires in COVID-19. Study at large: In each case, the material was cDNA or gDNA derived from T cells, B-cell-depleted T cells, or PBMCs.

This CDR3 has 19 residues. Looked up from germline, CDR1 is LNHNV and CDR2 is YYDKDF (reference sequence). J was trimmed by 0 bases and V by 0 bases; bases with no gene match: 9. Methods used by the authors: Nucleated cell counts were estimated from reference gene primer amplification. TCRdb's table, derived via immunoSEQ multiplex PCR, lists solely in-frame clones and lacks some. V and J calls and clone size are as listed in that table; D and trimming were resolved from the DNA. In the table there are 250,000 to 300,000 clones, 86% of which are singletons. This clone was seen a single time. The chain is built from TRBV15 and TRBJ2-1; TRBD2 agrees at 9 bases. What was sequenced was peripheral blood. This TCR came from a woman aged 30 to 39 with active or convalescent COVID-19. The CDR3 spells CATSRDPRLAVSSYNEQFF. CDR3 in DNA: TGTGCCACCAGCAGAGATCCTAGACTAGCGGTGAGCTCCTACAATGAGCAGTTCTTC.